The 14 T cell receptor beta chains listed next were all sequenced from one sample in a study of cytomegalovirus exposure and HLA in healthy donors. Use of 60 Vbeta and 13 Jbeta primers characterized the PCR. Repertoires were generated with immunoSEQ multiplex PCR, while TCRdb's copy carries only in-frame clones and drops some. The sample has under 150,000 clones, around 78% seen once; the top ten hold 6.2%. Sequencing was carried out using PBMCs. Receptors were obtained from a woman aged 40 to 55 in good health and CMV-seropositive.

This chain joins TRBV5-6 and TRBJ2-7; D not resolved. The CDR3 consists of 13 residues. Germline lookup yields CDR1 SGHDT and CDR2 YYEEEE. Trimming removed 4 bases at V and 0 bases at J, with 8 bases between. The DNA for the CDR3 is TGTGCCAGCAGCCCCGGTTCCTCCTACGAGCAGTACTTC. Translated, it gives CASSPGSSYEQYF.

The sample holds one count of this clone. The chain joins TRBV2 to TRBJ2-7, with 11 bases aligning to TRBD2. The CDR3 has 14 amino acids. V lost 6 bases to trimming and J lost 5 bases; unmatched junction nucleotides: 6. Germline V gene sequence: CDR1 SNHLY, CDR2 FYNNEI. The CDR3 is CASRELAGVDEQYF. The CDR3 region has the DNA TGTGCCAGCAGGGAACTAGCGGGAGTGGACGAGCAGTACTTC.

This clone was counted once. The chain combines TRBV7-2 with TRBJ1-4, with D perhaps matching TRBD1 (5 bases). V was cut by 5 bases and J by 11 bases, with 18 bases left in between. The CDR3 length is 14 residues. The germline CDR1 and CDR2 sequences are SGHTA and FQGNSA. CDR3 loop: CASSEDWGDPKLFF. The CDR3 nucleotides read TGTGCCAGCAGCGAAGATTGGGGGGACCCTAAACTGTTTTTT. Variable domain in full (rest from reference TRBV7-2 and TRBJ1-4): GAGVSQSPSNKVTEKGKDVELRCDPISGHTALYWYRQSLGQGLEFLIYFQGNSAPDKSGLPSDRFSAERTGGSVSTLTIQRTQQEDSAVYLCASSEDWGDPKLFFGSGTQLSVL.

The chain uses TRBV20-1 and TRBJ2-5; D gene unclear. Matching the DNA end better, TRBJ2-7 makes the J call doubtful. The CDR3 totals 11 residues. The germline V gene has CDR1 DFQATT and CDR2 SNEGSKA (reference sequence). The CDR3 spells CSARDNYEQYF. CDR3 DNA sequence: TGCAGTGCTAGAGACAACTACGAGCAGTACTTC.

This clone showed up just once. The rearrangement uses TRBV7-8 and TRBJ1-5, with D possibly being TRBD1 (5 bases). V lost 3 bases, J lost 1 base, and 16 bases lay in between. The CDR3 covers 17 residues. Germline assignment: CDR1 SGHVS and CDR2 FQNEAQ. The CDR3 DNA follows: TGTGCCAGCAGCTTCCAGGAGGGACTAGAGAGCAATCAGCCCCAGCATTTT. Translation gives CASSFQEGLESNQPQHF.

Only a few counts were recorded for this clone. This chain joins TRBV4-1 and TRBJ1-1; D is unclear. The CDR3 has 14 residues. Germline V gene sequence: CDR1 MGHRA, CDR2 YSYEKL. V dropped 1 base and J dropped 1 base, with 7 bases sitting between them. The CDR3 is CASSQVDKNTEAFF. The CDR3 nucleotides are TGCGCCAGCAGCCAAGTAGATAAGAACACTGAAGCTTTCTTT.

The J gene is TRBJ2-1, the V gene TRBV1; the tabulated D call, TRBD2, remains unverified against the DNA. TRBV1 is a documented pseudogene. This CDR3 has 18 residues. CDR3 in DNA: TGCACCAGCACCTCTAAGCGGGAACGGGCGGGGTCCTACAATGAGCAGTTCTTC. This translates into CTSTSKRERAGSYNEQFF.

The chain uses TRBV6-5 and TRBJ2-3; 9 bases are shared with TRBD2. The CDR3 is 16 amino acids. Germline lookup yields CDR1 MNHEY and CDR2 SVGAGI. V dropped 2 bases and J dropped 3; count of bases not matched to a gene: 6. The CDR3 is CASSYGREGTTDTQYF. The CDR3 bases are TGTGCCAGCAGTTACGGGCGGGAGGGTACGACAGATACGCAGTATTTT.

This rearrangement joins TRBV6-5 to TRBJ2-7; 7 nucleotides align to TRBD1. Trimming took 2 bases from V and 1 from J; bases not matched to a gene: 2. CDR3 length equals 14 residues. Germline V gene lookup returns CDR1 MNHEY and CDR2 SVGAGI. CDR3 bases: TGTGCCAGCAGTTACCGGGACAGATCCTACGAGCAGTACTTC. It is translated as CASSYRDRSYEQYF.

This clone was counted once. This rearrangement joins TRBV6-5 to TRBJ1-1, with D unclear. Looked up from germline, CDR1 is MNHEY and CDR2 is SVGAGI. V was shortened by 0 bases and J by 4 bases, with 9 bases between the two germline ends. The CDR3 runs 14 residues. CDR3 coding DNA: TGTGCCAGCAGTTACTCGAGTGCCCTCACTGAAGCTTTCTTT. It is translated as CASSYSSALTEAFF.

The chain is built from TRBV19 and TRBJ2-3, with D hard to call. The CDR3 extends over 16 amino acids. Germline values: CDR1 LNHDA, CDR2 SQIVND (reference sequence). The V end was cut by 3 bases, the J end by 0 bases, with 13 bases between. CDR3 region: CASSMNSFPSTDTQYF. The DNA of the CDR3 is TGTGCCAGTAGTATGAACAGTTTCCCTAGCACAGATACGCAGTATTTT. Combining the CDR3 with reference TRBV19 and TRBJ2-3 gives the whole variable domain DGGITQSPKYLFRKEGQNVTLSCEQNLNHDAMYWYRQDPGQGLRLIYYSQIVNDFQKGDIAEGYSVSREKKESFPLTVTSAQKNPTAFYLCASSMNSFPSTDTQYFGPGTRLTVL.

This clone was picked up a small number of times. The chain joins TRBV20-1 to TRBJ2-1; weak D call: TRBD1 (5 bases). The CDR3 is 11 amino acids. Trimming removed 3 bases at V and 7 bases at J, with 7 bases between. Germline V lookup: CDR1 DFQATT, CDR2 SNEGSKA (reference sequence). The CDR3 sequence: CSASGQNEQFF. Here the CDR3 DNA reads TGCAGTGCTAGCGGACAAAATGAGCAGTTCTTC.

The rearrangement uses TRBV19 and TRBJ1-1; the match to TRBD1 covers 8 bases. V dropped 6 bases and J dropped 7; count of bases not matched to a gene: 10. The CDR3 totals 14 residues. The germline V gene encodes CDR1 LNHDA and CDR2 SQIVND (reference sequence). The CDR3 here is CASRSAQGTGEAFF. CDR3 coding DNA: TGTGCCAGTAGAAGCGCCCAAGGGACAGGTGAAGCTTTCTTT.

This chain joins TRBV27 and TRBJ1-5; 9 bases fit TRBD1. With 10 bases clipped from V and 1 base from J, the junction kept 5 bases outside the gene matches. CDR1 and CDR2 from the germline V gene are MNHEY and SMNVEV (reference sequence). The CDR3 length is 14 residues. The CDR3 DNA follows: TGTGCCACTAGACAGGGGGAGAGCAATCAGCCCCAGCATTTT. This codes for CATRQGESNQPQHF.